Below, 3 T cell receptor beta chains from the same sample are listed, as sequenced in a study of T cells after yellow fever vaccination. MiXCR, applied by TCRdb to the 5' RACE reads, yields one record per CDR3 protein. The sample gives 25,000 to 40,000 distinct CDR3 sequences, about 6.6% of which show up once; around a fifth is in the top ten. The material was PBMCs, either bulk or a sorted T-cell subset (CD4+, CD8+, memory, or dextramer-sorted; not recorded which), obtained on the day of the first yellow fever vaccination. Every receptor here comes from a man aged 18 to 30 who received the YFV17D yellow fever vaccine.

This clonotype has ten or more counts. This rearrangement joins TRBV6-1 to TRBJ2-1, with 7 nucleotides matching TRBD1. The CDR3 extends over 14 amino acids. V was clipped by 5 bases and J by 4 bases; unmatched bases: 5. Germline lookup yields CDR1 MNHNS and CDR2 SASEGT. Here the CDR3 reads CASSRDSAYNEQFF. The CDR3 coding sequence is TGTGCCAGCAGTAGGGACAGCGCGTACAATGAGCAGTTCTTC.

In its sample, this clonotype was seen many times. The chain employs TRBV28 and TRBJ2-7; D is possibly TRBD1 or TRBD2 (5 bases each). This CDR3 has 17 residues. Germline CDR1 is MDHEN and CDR2 is SYDVKM. The V end lost 2 bases, the J end lost 1 base, and 18 bases lay between the germline ends. Here the CDR3 DNA reads TGTGCCAGCAGTTTACGACTCCGGGGCTCGGTTTCCTACGAGCAGTACGTC. Translation: CASSLRLRGSVSYEQYV.

This clonotype was seen a handful of times. The chain carries TRBV3-1 and TRBJ2-2; tentatively, D is TRBD1 (5 bases). CDR1 and CDR2 (germline): LGHDT, YNNKEL (reference sequence). This CDR3 contains 19 residues. CDR3 DNA sequence: TGTACCATCAAAATTTACAGGTTTCAAGGGGTGCTATTCACCGGGGAGCTGTTTTTT. Its translation: CTIKIYRFQGVLFTGELFF.